This paragraph covers one TCR beta chain sequence. Its antigen is not known. Deletions cut 4 bases from V and 5 bases from J, with 13 bases between. The CDR3 extends over 14 amino acids. Germline CDR1 reads SEHNR; CDR2 reads FQNEAQ (reference sequence). This sample was taken from a study of OX40 agonist ivuxolimab in advanced cancers. Study overall: Every 2 weeks, ivuxolimab was infused into the patients intravenously at between 0.01 and 10 mg/kg. Notes on the study in general: The average count of expanded clones was higher among CD8+ T cells than among CD4+.

Sequenced by immunoSEQ multiplex PCR; TCRdb stores in-frame clones only, minus some. The data contain about 21,000 clones, 70% to 90% of them singletons. This material consisted of CD4+ or CD8+ T cells sorted from blood, taken in a trial of the OX40 agonist ivuxolimab. The V gene is TRBV7-9, the J gene TRBJ2-3; the D is unclear. The sequence was collected from an adult with an advanced solid tumor such as melanoma, head and neck, liver or kidney cancer. CDR3 region: CASSSGRVGDTQYF. CDR3 sequence (DNA): TGTGCCAGCAGCTCAGGACGGGTGGGAGATACGCAGTATTTT. Filled out from reference TRBV7-9 and TRBJ2-3, the complete variable domain reads DTGVSQNPRHKITKRGQNVTFRCDPISEHNRLYWYRQTLGQGPEFLTYFQNEAQLEKSRLLSDRFSAERPKGSFSTLEIQRTEQGDSAMYLCASSSGRVGDTQYFGPGTRLTVL.